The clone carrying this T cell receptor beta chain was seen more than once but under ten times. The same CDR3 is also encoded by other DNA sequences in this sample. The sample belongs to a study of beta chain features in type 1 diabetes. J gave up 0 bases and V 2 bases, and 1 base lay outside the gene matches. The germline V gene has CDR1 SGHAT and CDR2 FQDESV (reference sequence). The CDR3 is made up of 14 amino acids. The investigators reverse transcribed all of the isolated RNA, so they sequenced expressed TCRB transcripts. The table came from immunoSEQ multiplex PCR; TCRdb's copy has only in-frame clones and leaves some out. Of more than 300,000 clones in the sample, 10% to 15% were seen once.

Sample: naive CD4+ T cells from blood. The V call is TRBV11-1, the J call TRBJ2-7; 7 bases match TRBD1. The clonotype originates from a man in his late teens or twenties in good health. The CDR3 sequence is CASSLRTGSYEQYF. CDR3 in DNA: TGTGCCAGCAGCTTAAGGACAGGCTCCTACGAGCAGTACTTC.